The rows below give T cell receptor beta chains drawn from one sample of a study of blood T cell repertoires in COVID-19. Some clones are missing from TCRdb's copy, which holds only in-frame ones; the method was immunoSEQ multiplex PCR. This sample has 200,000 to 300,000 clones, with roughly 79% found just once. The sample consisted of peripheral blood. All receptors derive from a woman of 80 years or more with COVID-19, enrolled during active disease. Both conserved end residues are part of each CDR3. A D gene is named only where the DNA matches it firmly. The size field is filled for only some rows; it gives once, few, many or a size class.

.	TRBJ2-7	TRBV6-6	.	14	TGTGCCAGCAGTTACTCGTACGGCTCCTACGAGCAGTACTTC	CASSYSYGSYEQYF
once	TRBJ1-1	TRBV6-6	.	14	TGTGCCAGCAGTTACTCGGAGTTGAACACTGAAGCTTTCTTT	CASSYSELNTEAFF
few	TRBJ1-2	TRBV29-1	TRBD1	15	TGCAGCGTTGAAAGGACAGGGGTTGGTCGCGGGTGCTACACCTTC	CSVERTGVGRGCYTF
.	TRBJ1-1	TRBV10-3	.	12	TGTGCCATCAGTTACAGGCCTTCTGAAGCTTTCTTT	CAISYRPSEAFF
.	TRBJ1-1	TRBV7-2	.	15	TGTGCCAGCAGCCCTAGACCCAGGGAGAACACTGAAGCTTTCTTT	CASSPRPRENTEAFF
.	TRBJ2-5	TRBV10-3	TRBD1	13	TGTGCCATGCGACAGGGGGTAAGGGAGACCCAGTACTTC	CAMRQGVRETQYF
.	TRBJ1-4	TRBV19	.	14	TGTGCCAGTAGTCCGGCAGGGTCTAATGAAAAACTGTTTTTT	CASSPAGSNEKLFF
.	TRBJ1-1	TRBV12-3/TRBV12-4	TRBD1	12	TGTGCCAGCAGTTCAGGGGGCACTGAAGCTTTCTTT	CASSSGGTEAFF
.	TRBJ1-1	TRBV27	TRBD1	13	TGTGCCAGCGGACAGGGATTGGCCACTGAAGCTTTCTTT	CASGQGLATEAFF
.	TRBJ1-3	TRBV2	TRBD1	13	TGTGCCAGCCTCACGGACAGGGGAAACACCATATATTTT	CASLTDRGNTIYF
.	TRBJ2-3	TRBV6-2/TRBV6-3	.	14	TGTGCCAGCAGTTACTCGAGCTTAATCGATACGCAGTATTTT	CASSYSSLIDTQYF
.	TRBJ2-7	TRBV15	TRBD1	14	TGTGCCACCAGCAAGGACAGGGGGCTCTACGAGCAGTACTTC	CATSKDRGLYEQYF
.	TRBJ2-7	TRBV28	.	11	TGTGCCAGCAGGTCCCTCTACGAGCAGTACTTC	CASRSLYEQYF
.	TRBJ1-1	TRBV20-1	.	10	TGCAGTGTCGGACAGCTTGAAGCTTTCTTT	CSVGQLEAFF
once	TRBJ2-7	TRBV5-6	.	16	TGTGCCAGCAGCTTAAAGGGGGTAAAGTCCTCCTACGAGCAGTACTTC	CASSLKGVKSSYEQYF
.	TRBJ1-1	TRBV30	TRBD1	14	TGTGCCTGGATAGTGACAGGGATGAACACTGAAGCTTTCTTT	CAWIVTGMNTEAFF
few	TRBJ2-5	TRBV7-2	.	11	TGTGCCAGCGCGGGGCAAGAGACCCAGTACTTC	CASAGQETQYF
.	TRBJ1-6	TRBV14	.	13	TGTGCCAGCAGCCTGGGGGCAGATTCACCCCTCCACTTT	CASSLGADSPLHF
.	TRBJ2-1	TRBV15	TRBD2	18	TGTGCCACCAGCAGAGCCCCACTGCTAGCGGGGGGGCTCAATGAGCAGTTCTTC	CATSRAPLLAGGLNEQFF
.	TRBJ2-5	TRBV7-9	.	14	TGTGCCAGCAGCTTAGCGGGAGTGGCTGAGACCCAGTACTTC	CASSLAGVAETQYF
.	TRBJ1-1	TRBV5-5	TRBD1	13	TGTGCCAGCAGCACCCGACAGGGTATGGGAGCTTTCTTT	CASSTRQGMGAFF
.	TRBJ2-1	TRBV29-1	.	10	TGCAGCGTTGCGGACTTTGAGCAGTTCTTC	CSVADFEQFF
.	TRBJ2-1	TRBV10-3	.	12	TGTGCCATCAGACGGGGGGCCGCTGAGCAGTTCTTC	CAIRRGAAEQFF
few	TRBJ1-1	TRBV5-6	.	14	TGTGCCAGCAGCTTCCTCCCAGAGGAGACTGAAGCTTTCTTT	CASSFLPEETEAFF
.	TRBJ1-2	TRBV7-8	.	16	TGTGCCAGCAGCTTAGTAGGAGGGGAAGTTAACTATGGCTACACCTTC	CASSLVGGEVNYGYTF
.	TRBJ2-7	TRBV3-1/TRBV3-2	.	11	TGTGCCAGCAGCCAAGTAAACGAGCAGTACTTC	CASSQVNEQYF
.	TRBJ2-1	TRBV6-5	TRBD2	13	TGTGCCAGCGTTAGCGGGGCCTTCAATGAGCAGTTCTTC	CASVSGAFNEQFF
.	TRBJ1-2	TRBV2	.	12	TGTGCCGGCCAGGCCGACGCCTATGGCTACACCTTC	CAGQADAYGYTF
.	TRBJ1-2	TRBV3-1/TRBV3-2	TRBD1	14	TGTGCCAGCAGCCGGGAGGACAGGAGGGGCCGCTACACCTTC	CASSREDRRGRYTF